Shown below are 28 T cell receptor beta chains from a single sample sequenced in a study of neoadjuvant anti-PD-1 for oral cavity cancer. Time point meaning: after neoadjuvant nivolumab, at surgical resection. Assay: immunoSEQ multiplex PCR; the TCRdb copy retains only in-frame clones and omits some. The sample has tens of thousands of clones, less than 90% seen once; the top ten hold 2.5% to 3%. The sample here was PBMCs, taken after nivolumab (anti-PD-1) treatment. The source is a person between 35 and 79 years old with oral cavity squamous cell carcinoma.

This clone was recorded once. The chain employs TRBV7-2 and TRBJ1-2, with 8 bases lining up with TRBD1. The CDR3 has 12 amino acids. V lost 3 bases, J lost 8 bases, and 2 bases stayed unmatched. The germline V gene has CDR1 SGHTA and CDR2 FQGNSA. The CDR3, as DNA: TGTGCCAGCAGCTTCGGACAGGGAGGCTACACCTTC. As protein: CASSFGQGGYTF.

V gene TRBV11-2 combines with J gene TRBJ2-1; tentatively, D is TRBD1 (6 bases). The CDR3 loop spans 16 amino acids. Trimming stripped 2 bases from V and 9 bases from J, with 20 bases between. Germline V gene lookup returns CDR1 SGHAT and CDR2 FQNNGV. The CDR3 region has the DNA TGTGCCAGCAGCTTAATTGGCGGCAGGGGTACTAGTGAGCAGTTCTTC. Residues: CASSLIGGRGTSEQFF.

The rearrangement joins TRBV9 to TRBJ2-7, with 8 bases matching TRBD2. The V gene's germline CDR1 is SGDLS and CDR2 YYNGEE. The junction had 8 bases not matched to a gene; V was cut back by 3 bases and J by 6 bases. This CDR3 region has 14 residues. DNA of the CDR3: TGTGCCAGCAGCGCGGCGGGGGGCCCTGGCGAGCAGTACTTC. This codes for CASSAAGGPGEQYF.

The genes are TRBV28 and TRBJ2-7, with 9 positions matching TRBD2. Germline CDR1 reads MDHEN; CDR2 reads SYDVKM. The CDR3 length is 14 residues. V gave up 10 bases and J gave up 0 bases; unmatched junction bases: 7. CDR3 nucleotides: TGTGCCACCCTGACTAGCGGTAGCTCCTACGAGCAGTACTTC. This sequence encodes CATLTSGSSYEQYF. The whole variable domain, filled in from reference TRBV28 and TRBJ2-7, reads DVKVTQSSRYLVKRTGEKVFLECVQDMDHENMFWYRQDPGLGLRLIYFSYDVKMKEKGDIPEGYSVSREKKERFSLILESASTNQTSMYLCATLTSGSSYEQYFGPGTRLTVT.

This clone was counted between two and nine times. V and J are TRBV5-6 and TRBJ1-2; tentative D call: TRBD1 (6 bases). The ends were cut back, 3 bases at V and 3 bases at J, with 15 bases in the middle. CDR1 and CDR2 from the germline V gene are SGHDT and YYEEEE. The CDR3 is 15 residues long. The CDR3 DNA follows: TGTGCCAGCAGCTCACGCCCGGGGGGCCACTATGGCTACACCTTC. It translates to CASSSRPGGHYGYTF.

J is TRBJ2-3 and V is TRBV29-1; the D gene is possibly TRBD2 (5 bases). Trimming stripped 6 bases from V and 1 base from J, with 8 bases between. The CDR3 has 12 residues. Germline V gene lookup returns CDR1 SQVTM and CDR2 ANQGSEA. CDR3: CSVRRGTDTQYF. The DNA of the CDR3 is TGCAGCGTCCGGCGGGGCACAGATACGCAGTATTTT.

The chain couples TRBV30 to TRBJ1-5; D may be TRBD1 (5 bases). The CDR3 is 14 residues long. V gave up 2 bases and J gave up 3 bases, with 11 bases separating them. Germline CDR1 and CDR2: GTSNPN and SVGIG (reference sequence). The CDR3: CAWSTDSFNQPQHF. The CDR3 coding sequence is TGTGCCTGGAGTACAGACAGCTTCAATCAGCCCCAGCATTTT.

This chain joins TRBV27 and TRBJ1-6; no reliable D call. This CDR3 comprises 16 residues. Germline CDR1 and CDR2: MNHEY and SMNVEV (reference sequence). Between the trimmed V and J ends, which lost 3 bases and 0 bases, there was a span of 9 bases. The CDR3 region is CASSLMAPSYNSPLHF. Here the CDR3 DNA reads TGTGCCAGCAGTTTGATGGCCCCCTCCTATAATTCACCCCTCCACTTT.

The chain has TRBV5-1 and TRBJ1-1, with a tentative D call TRBD1 (5 bases). Per germline, CDR1 SGHRS and CDR2 YFSETQ. V was pared by 3 bases and J by 7 bases, with 10 bases between. CDR3 size: 12 residues. The CDR3 DNA follows: TGCGCCAGCAGCTGGGGACTGGGTGAAGCTTTCTTT. It specifies CASSWGLGEAFF.

J is TRBJ2-4 and V is TRBV4-1; D unresolved. V lost 0 bases, J lost 7 bases, and 7 bases lay in between. Germline V CDR1 and CDR2: MGHRA, YSYEKL. This CDR3 is built from 13 residues. CDR3 in DNA: TGCGCCAGCAGCCAAGATTACAGTAACATTCAGTACTTC. Translated, it gives CASSQDYSNIQYF.

The chain combines TRBV5-1 with TRBJ2-2; no reliable D call. Germline V gene data show CDR1 as SGHRS and CDR2 as YFSETQ. The length of the CDR3 is 14 residues. The ends were cut back, 4 bases at V and 5 bases at J, with 12 bases in the middle. CDR3 protein: CASSPAVGTGELFF. As DNA, the CDR3 is TGCGCCAGCAGCCCTGCCGTGGGGACCGGGGAGCTGTTTTTT.

The chain has TRBV5-1 and TRBJ1-2; 8 nucleotides align to TRBD1. The CDR3 has 14 residues. In germline, CDR1 is SGHRS, CDR2 YFSETQ. The V segment lost 4 bases and the J segment 4 bases; nucleotides outside the gene matches: 6. In DNA, the CDR3 is TGCGCCAGCAGCACCGGGACAGGCGGCTATGGCTACACCTTC. It specifies CASSTGTGGYGYTF.

The chain carries TRBV7-8 and TRBJ1-2, with 9 bases that match TRBD1. Germline trimming cut 4 bases from V and 4 bases from J; bases unmatched to any gene: 7. Germline V gives CDR1 SGHVS, CDR2 FQNEAQ. The CDR3 is 15 amino acids. CDR3 coding DNA: TGTGCCAGCAGCTCCTATGGGGACAGGGCCTATGGCTACACCTTC. Translating gives CASSSYGDRAYGYTF.

There are a few counts of this clone. This specimen includes other DNA sequences encoding the same CDR3. This rearrangement joins TRBV30 to TRBJ2-7, with D possibly being TRBD1 or TRBD2 (5 bases each). Trimming pared 0 bases from V and 4 bases from J, leaving 7 bases between. Germline-derived CDR1 and CDR2 are GTSNPN and SVGIG (reference sequence). The CDR3 is made up of 12 amino acids. The CDR3 is CAWSVGGYEQYF. In DNA, the CDR3 is TGTGCCTGGAGTGTTGGGGGATACGAGCAGTACTTC.

The genes are TRBV29-1 and TRBJ2-1; a weak D match, TRBD2 (6 bases). CDR3 size: 16 residues. V lost 4 bases and J 2 bases, leaving 18 bases between the germline ends. Germline-derived CDR1 and CDR2 are SQVTM and ANQGSEA. Here the CDR3 reads CSVGSWRGRPYNEQFF. The CDR3 DNA reads as TGCAGCGTTGGGTCATGGAGGGGAAGGCCCTACAATGAGCAGTTCTTC.

The chain carries TRBV5-1 and TRBJ2-1, with a tentative D call TRBD1 (6 bases). In germline, CDR1 is SGHRS, CDR2 YFSETQ. Trimming took 2 bases from V and 6 from J, leaving 9 bases between them. The CDR3 loop spans 13 amino acids. The CDR3 nucleotides read TGCGCCAGCAGCTTCGTAGGGGGCAATGAGCAGTTCTTC. The encoded protein is CASSFVGGNEQFF. The entire variable domain, with the rest obtained from reference TRBV5-1 and TRBJ2-1, is as follows: KAGVTQTPRYLIKTRGQQVTLSCSPISGHRSVSWYQQTPGQGLQFLFEYFSETQRNKGNFPGRFSGRQFSNSRSEMNVSTLELGDSALYLCASSFVGGNEQFFGPGTRLTVL.

In its sample, this clone was seen once. The V gene is TRBV5-1, the J gene TRBJ1-2; D remains unclear. CDR1 is SGHRS and CDR2 is YFSETQ in the germline V gene. The CDR3 consists of 14 residues. Trimming removed 1 base from V and 9 bases from J, with 16 bases in between. The CDR3 loop reads CASSLRAAGIRYTF. The CDR3 region has the DNA TGCGCCAGCAGCTTGCGGGCTGCCGGAATTCGCTACACCTTC.

In its sample, this clone is medium-sized. V and J are TRBV25-1 and TRBJ2-2, with D tentatively TRBD1 (7 bases). Germline CDR1 reads MGHDK; CDR2 reads SYGVNS. Trimming took 4 bases from V and 6 from J, leaving 12 bases between them. The CDR3 has 14 residues. CDR3: CASSGARGAGELFF. CDR3 sequence (DNA): TGTGCCAGCAGTGGGGCCAGGGGGGCCGGGGAGCTGTTTTTT.

The chain has TRBV5-1 and TRBJ2-2; no definite D call. V gave up 0 bases and J gave up 1 base, with 7 bases separating them. Germline V gene lookup returns CDR1 SGHRS and CDR2 YFSETQ. The CDR3 has 15 amino acids. CDR3 sequence (DNA): TGCGCCAGCAGCTTGGCAAACAGGAACACCGGGGAGCTGTTTTTT. As protein: CASSLANRNTGELFF.

The V and J genes are TRBV15 and TRBJ1-5; D gene uncertain. The CDR3 sequence is 15 residues long. V lost 9 bases and J 2 bases, leaving 17 bases between the germline ends. Germline CDR1 is LNHNV and CDR2 is YYDKDF (reference sequence). CDR3 region: CATDRRGLGNQPQHF. The DNA of the CDR3 is TGTGCCACGGACCGGAGAGGGCTCGGCAATCAGCCCCAGCATTTT. Using reference TRBV15 and TRBJ1-5 for the parts outside the CDR3, the full variable domain is DAMVIQNPRYQVTQFGKPVTLSCSQTLNHNVMYWYQQKSSQAPKLLFHYYDKDFNNEADTPDNFQSRRPNTSFCFLDIRSPGLGDTAMYLCATDRRGLGNQPQHFGDGTRLSIL.

This chain links TRBV2 with TRBJ2-7, with TRBD2 matching 11 bases. J gave up 6 bases and V 10 bases, and 14 bases lay outside the gene matches. The germline gives CDR1 SNHLY, CDR2 FYNNEI. The CDR3 runs 15 residues. CDR3 coding DNA: TGTGCCACCCGTCGGTCGGGACTAGCGGTCGCCGAGCAGTACTTC. Translating gives CATRRSGLAVAEQYF.

The chain is built from TRBV9 and TRBJ2-1; TRBD2 might be the D (5 bases). Per the germline V gene, CDR1 is SGDLS and CDR2 is YYNGEE. With 0 bases removed from V and 6 bases from J, the gap between germline ends came to 13 bases. This CDR3 spans 15 amino acids. The CDR3 DNA sequence: TGTGCCAGCAGCGTAGTAGGGCTAGCAGGCAATGAGCAGTTCTTC. Protein sequence: CASSVVGLAGNEQFF.

This clone turned up a few times. The chain uses TRBV19 and TRBJ2-5, with TRBD1 matching over 9 bases. With V trimmed by 4 bases and J by 4 bases, 1 base remained unmatched. The CDR3 contains 13 residues. Germline CDR1 is LNHDA and CDR2 is SQIVND (reference sequence). CDR3 DNA: TGTGCCAGTAGTAAGGACAGGGGAGAGACCCAGTACTTC. As protein: CASSKDRGETQYF.

This clone was found once. The chain uses TRBV28 and TRBJ1-1, with D unresolved. V lost 5 bases to trimming and J lost 3 bases, with 16 bases between them. The germline V gene has CDR1 MDHEN and CDR2 SYDVKM. CDR3 length: 15 residues. The CDR3 sequence is CASSGWFKGDTEAFF. The CDR3 nucleotides are TGTGCCAGCAGTGGGTGGTTCAAGGGAGACACTGAAGCTTTCTTT.

The chain employs TRBV2 and TRBJ1-1; perhaps TRBD1 as D (5 bases). CDR1 and CDR2 from the germline V gene are SNHLY and FYNNEI. The CDR3 loop spans 14 amino acids. Trimming removed 4 bases at V and 2 bases at J, with 11 bases between. The CDR3 loop is CASSVGRRNTEAFF. Written as DNA, the CDR3 is TGTGCCAGCAGTGTGGGACGGAGAAACACTGAAGCTTTCTTT.

This chain joins TRBV28 and TRBJ1-1; no reliable D call. V was trimmed by 6 bases and J by 1 base, leaving 12 bases between them. Germline V gives CDR1 MDHEN, CDR2 SYDVKM. The CDR3 has 14 amino acids. This chain's CDR3 is CASRQRSGNTEAFF. The DNA for the CDR3 is TGTGCCAGCAGACAGCGGTCAGGGAACACTGAAGCTTTCTTT.

This chain connects TRBV7-9 to TRBJ1-1; D gene unclear. CDR3 length: 13 residues. In germline, CDR1 is SEHNR, CDR2 FQNEAQ (reference sequence). Trimming pared 4 bases from V and 0 bases from J, leaving 6 bases between. The CDR3 loop reads CASSSELNTEAFF. In DNA form, the CDR3 reads TGTGCCAGCAGCTCGGAGTTGAACACTGAAGCTTTCTTT.

The chain has TRBV10-3 and TRBJ1-4, with TRBD1 as a possible D gene (6 bases). The CDR3 consists of 14 residues. V was pared by 4 bases and J by 5 bases, with 11 bases between. The germline V gene encodes CDR1 ENHRY and CDR2 SYGVKD. The CDR3 spells CAISGGAGNEKLFF. The CDR3 DNA is TGTGCCATCAGTGGGGGGGCGGGAAATGAAAAACTGTTTTTT.